What follows describes a single T cell receptor beta chain. Surgery without prior neoadjuvant therapy was the treatment of the selected pancreatic ductal adenocarcinoma patients. The CDR3 sequence is 14 residues long. Germline V gene data show CDR1 as SEHNR and CDR2 as FQNEAQ (reference sequence). V lost 5 bases and J lost 5, with 14 bases in between. This entry belongs to a study of T cells in pancreatic ductal adenocarcinoma. Profiling relied on immunoSEQ multiplex PCR, and the TCRdb table lists in-frame clones only, not all of them. The sample has under 20,000 clones; approximately 91% are singletons.

Material: PBMCs. This TCR derives from a human donor with pancreatic ductal adenocarcinoma. The genes are TRBV7-9 and TRBJ2-3; tentative D call: TRBD1 (5 bases). The CDR3 loop reads CASSPVRELDTQYF. The CDR3 region has the DNA TGTGCCAGCAGCCCGGTCAGGGAACTAGATACGCAGTATTTT.